This is a list of T cell receptor beta chains from one sample in a study of T cell repertoires in cytomegalovirus infection. These receptors lack a known antigen. TCRdb recomputed calls from the reads with MiXCR, one row per CDR3 protein. Among about 110,000 distinct CDR3 sequences listed, under 30% were seen once. The material sequenced was CD8+ T cells from cultured PBMCs, taken from culture after CMV antigen stimulation. The source is a human donor in good health (CMV status not recorded). Some clones in this sample may be carry-over from other donors' samples. Each CDR3 is given with its conserved first and last residue. A D gene is named only where the DNA matches it firmly. Clone sizes are given selectively: once, few, many, or a class where the clone is expanded.

>TRBD1|.|TRBJ1-6|TRBV2
CASSDRVATLNSPLHF
TGTGCCAGCAGCGACAGGGTGGCCACACTAAATTCACCCCTCCACTTT
>TRBD2|few|TRBJ2-2|TRBV27
CATRLAGDPYTGELFF
TGTGCCACCCGACTAGCGGGGGATCCTTACACCGGGGAGCTGTTTTTT
>TRBD2|once|TRBJ2-3|TRBV9
CASSIGLADSDTQYF
TGTGCCAGCAGCATAGGACTAGCGGACTCAGATACGCAGTATTTT
>.|.|TRBJ1-4|TRBV29-1
CSVAQLGEKLFF
TGCAGCGTTGCTCAATTGGGGGAAAAACTGTTTTTT
>.|many|TRBJ1-1|TRBV7-9
CASSLVVGDTEAFF
TGTGCCAGCAGCTTAGTCGTGGGGGACACTGAAGCTTTCTTT
>.|.|TRBJ2-1|TRBV2
CAAKEGADNEQFF
TGTGCCGCCAAGGAGGGGGCAGACAATGAGCAGTTCTTC
>.|few|TRBJ2-7|TRBV28
CASSSPGLYEQYF
TGTGCCAGCAGTTCCCCTGGCCTATACGAGCAGTACTTC
>.|few|TRBJ2-1|TRBV14
CASGWGTYNEQFF
TGTGCCAGCGGGTGGGGGACCTACAATGAGCAGTTCTTC
>TRBD1|.|TRBJ2-3|TRBV18
CASSSFGDRDTQYF
TGTGCCAGCTCATCCTTCGGGGACAGGGATACGCAGTATTTT
>TRBD1|few|TRBJ2-1|TRBV6-1
CASNRQGTDEQFF
TGTGCCAGCAACAGACAGGGGACAGATGAGCAGTTCTTC
>.|.|TRBJ1-2|TRBV13
CASSLDPGSYGYTF
TGTGCCAGCAGCTTAGACCCAGGAAGCTATGGCTACACCTTC
>.|.|TRBJ1-2|TRBV6-5
CASSYSLFRRSDGYTF
TGTGCCAGCAGTTACTCGTTGTTTCGGCGGTCCGATGGCTACACCTTC
>TRBD2|.|TRBJ2-1|TRBV12-3/TRBV12-4
CASTQSGGKDNEQFF
TGTGCCAGCACCCAGAGCGGGGGGAAGGACAATGAGCAGTTCTTC
>TRBD1|.|TRBJ2-1|TRBV6-6
CASRWDREIYAGNEQFF
TGTGCCAGCCGGTGGGACAGGGAAATTTATGCTGGGAATGAGCAGTTCTTC
>TRBD1|.|TRBJ1-2|TRBV28
CASSSRTGYYGYTF
TGTGCCAGCAGCTCCCGGACAGGGTACTATGGCTACACCTTC
>TRBD1|.|TRBJ2-7|TRBV29-1
CSVEAGQGYEQYF
TGCAGCGTTGAGGCGGGACAGGGGTACGAGCAGTACTTC
>.|many|TRBJ2-3|TRBV15
CATNHLGEWTDTQYF
TGTGCCACGAACCATCTGGGGGAGTGGACAGATACGCAGTATTTT